What follows describes a single T cell receptor (beta chain). The antigen it binds to is not known. No much larger clone exists at a distance of one base, and base qualities are not known. This sample was included in a study of T cell repertoires in cytomegalovirus infection (dated by TCRdb to the late 2010s). Describing the broader study: The peptide stimulations were aimed at well-studied HLA-B-restricted epitopes as well as recently identified HLA-C-restricted CMV epitopes, whose presentation resists viral immunomodulation. Donor HLA type was relevant to the analysis, because carriage of CMV infection together with the matching HLA type was indicated by public TCR beta signatures.

The treatment or condition label of this sample denotes: in vitro stimulation with specific CMV peptide epitopes to enrich CMV-specific T cells. V and J are truncated by 1 base and 2 bases respectively, leaving an intervening sequence of 7 bases. The CDR1 and CDR2 encoded by the germline V gene are MNHNS and SASEGT. Including the terminal cysteine and phenylalanine, the CDR3 comprises 14 residues. The entry retains the CDR3 DNA only, 42 bases that are in frame from base 1. General findings and caveats noted by the study authors: Carriers of CMV infection plus the relevant HLA type were discriminated by the cumulative frequency of public TCR beta family members in the study cohort and in an independent approximately 340-donor cohort. The ex vivo response was dominated by HLA-C-restricted CMV-specific TCR beta clonotypes, which also provided the single most frequent clonotype in two of eight donors.

Sequencing was carried out with an Illumina HiSeq 1500. TCRdb reran the public reads through fastp at Q25 and MiXCR, keeping productive beta chains. Under each unique CDR3 protein, matching rows form one entry showing the most common genes and DNA. Within this sample are 84,000 or so distinct CDR3 sequences, with roughly half of them counted one time only. The ten largest clones take up approximately 95% of the sample. The sequences come from CD8+ T cells from cultured PBMCs, collected from culture after CMV antigen stimulation. The chain joins TRBV6-1 to TRBJ2-3, with an unclear D gene assignment. The TCR sequence derives from a human donor in good health (CMV status not recorded). Some clones in this sample may be carry-over from other donors' samples. DNA sequence: TGTGCCAGCAGTGAAGGAACGTACACAGATACGCAGTATTTT. Translated, it reads CASSEGTYTDTQYF.